The 9 T cell receptor beta chains in this list originate from one sample, sequenced in a study of cytomegalovirus exposure and HLA in healthy donors. With 60 Vbeta and 13 Jbeta primers, the PCR was carried out. Data came from immunoSEQ multiplex PCR; TCRdb stores just in-frame clones and leaves some out. The top ten clones hold more than 1.5% of a sample with 150,000 to 200,000 clones, around four fifths of them seen once. Sequenced material: PBMCs. The receptors derive from a man in his forties in good health and CMV-seropositive.

The chain couples TRBV7-8 to TRBJ1-1; D gene unclear. Germline V gives CDR1 SGHVS, CDR2 FQNEAQ. Trimming removed 0 bases from V and 11 bases from J, with 10 bases in between. The length of the CDR3 is 12 residues. The CDR3 reads CASSLALGGAFF. DNA for the CDR3: TGTGCCAGCAGCTTAGCCCTGGGAGGGGCTTTCTTT. Complete variable domain (other parts from reference TRBV7-8 and TRBJ1-1): GAGVSQSPRYKVAKRGQDVALRCDPISGHVSLFWYQQALGQGPEFLTYFQNEAQLDKSGLPSDRFFAERPEGSVSTLKIQRTQQEDSAVYLCASSLALGGAFFGQGTRLTVV.

The genes are TRBV6-1 and TRBJ1-2; tentatively, D is TRBD1 (5 bases). The CDR3 is made up of 13 amino acids. Trimming removed 6 bases from V and 8 bases from J, with 16 bases in between. Germline values: CDR1 MNHNS, CDR2 SASEGT. DNA for the CDR3: TGTGCCAGCAGCCGGACATCCGTTAGAGGCTACACCTTC. Protein sequence: CASSRTSVRGYTF.

J is TRBJ1-6 and V is TRBV6-5; the D gene is possibly TRBD1 (5 bases). V lost 2 bases and J 7 bases, leaving 9 bases between the germline ends. The CDR3 covers 14 residues. From germline, CDR1 is MNHEY and CDR2 SVGAGI. The CDR3 reads CASSYGGGNSPLHF. In DNA, the CDR3 is TGTGCCAGCAGTTACGGGGGAGGGAATTCACCCCTCCACTTT.

The chain has TRBV18 and TRBJ1-4; D is unresolved. The CDR3 spans 12 residues. Germline V gene sequence: CDR1 KGHSH, CDR2 LQKENI. The V end was cut by 6 bases, the J end by 8 bases, with 10 bases between. CDR3 amino acids: CASSSRGEKLFF. DNA of the CDR3: TGTGCCAGCTCGTCAAGAGGGGAAAAACTGTTTTTT.

This rearrangement joins TRBV7-8 to TRBJ1-5, with D perhaps matching TRBD1 (6 bases). From germline, CDR1 is SGHVS and CDR2 FQNEAQ. CDR3 length: 15 amino acids. The V and J ends lost 2 bases and 2 bases respectively, with 10 bases between them. Here the CDR3 reads CASSLKRQGNQPQHF. Here the CDR3 DNA reads TGTGCCAGCAGCTTAAAGCGACAGGGCAATCAGCCCCAGCATTTT.

The genes are TRBV7-8 and TRBJ2-5; D is possibly TRBD2 (6 bases). With 4 bases removed from V and 14 bases from J, the gap between germline ends came to 23 bases. The CDR3 has 14 residues. The V gene's germline CDR1 is SGHVS and CDR2 FQNEAQ. CDR3 in DNA: TGTGCCAGCAGCTCCCCGGGGGAGTACCGAGAAAAATACTTC. Residues: CASSSPGEYREKYF.

The chain couples TRBV10-2 to TRBJ2-4; a weak D match, TRBD1 (6 bases). Germline V lookup: CDR1 WSHSY, CDR2 SAAADI. Trimming took off 5 bases at V and 6 bases at J, with 14 bases between the two ends. CDR3 length: 14 residues. This CDR3 is CASSTGLPGNIQYF. DNA of the CDR3: TGCGCCAGCAGTACAGGGTTGCCGGGAAACATTCAGTACTTC.

V gene TRBV19 combines with J gene TRBJ1-1; D is possibly TRBD1 (6 bases). The length of the CDR3 is 14 residues. The V end lost 6 bases, the J end lost 2 bases, and 13 bases lay between the germline ends. Germline CDR1 reads LNHDA; CDR2 reads SQIVND (reference sequence). The CDR3 region is CASSHLGGNTEAFF. The CDR3 bases are TGTGCCAGTAGCCATCTAGGGGGAAACACTGAAGCTTTCTTT.

This chain links TRBV7-2 with TRBJ2-1, with 8 bases fitting TRBD2. Germline CDR1 reads SGHTA; CDR2 reads FQGNSA. Trimming at V came to 5 bases and at J to 5 bases, leaving 8 bases not matched to a gene. CDR3 length: 15 residues. Here the CDR3 DNA reads TGTGCCAGCAGCCCAGAGACTAGCGATCACAATGAGCAGTTCTTC. Translation gives CASSPETSDHNEQFF. Full variable domain (outside the CDR3, taken from reference TRBV7-2 and TRBJ2-1): GAGVSQSPSNKVTEKGKDVELRCDPISGHTALYWYRQSLGQGLEFLIYFQGNSAPDKSGLPSDRFSAERTGGSVSTLTIQRTQQEDSAVYLCASSPETSDHNEQFFGPGTRLTVL.